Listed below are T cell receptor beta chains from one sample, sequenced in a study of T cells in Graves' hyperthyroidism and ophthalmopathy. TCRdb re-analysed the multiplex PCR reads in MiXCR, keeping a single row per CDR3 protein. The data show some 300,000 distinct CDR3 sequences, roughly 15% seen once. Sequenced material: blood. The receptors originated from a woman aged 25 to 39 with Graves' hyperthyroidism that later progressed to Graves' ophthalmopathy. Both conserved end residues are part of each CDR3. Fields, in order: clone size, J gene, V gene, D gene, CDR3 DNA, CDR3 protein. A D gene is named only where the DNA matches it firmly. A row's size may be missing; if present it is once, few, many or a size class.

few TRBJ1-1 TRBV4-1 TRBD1 TGCGCCAGCAGCCAACAACAGGGGGCCGACACTGAAGCTTTCTTT CASSQQQGADTEAFF
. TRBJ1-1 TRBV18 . TGTGCCAGCTCACCCGGTCCGGGGATCATGAACACTGAAGCTTTCTTT CASSPGPGIMNTEAFF
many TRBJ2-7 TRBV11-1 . TGTGCCAGCAGCACTGCCCCTAGGGAAGAGCAGTACTTC CASSTAPREEQYF
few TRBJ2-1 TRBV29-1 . TGCAGCGTTGCAGGAATGAGGGATGAGCAGTTCTTC CSVAGMRDEQFF
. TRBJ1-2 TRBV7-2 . TGTGCCAGCAGCTTACTGGTGAGGGATTACGGCTACACCTTC CASSLLVRDYGYTF
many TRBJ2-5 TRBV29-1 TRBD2 TGCAGCGTTCGGGGAGGGCATCTCCAAGAGACCCAGTACTTC CSVRGGHLQETQYF
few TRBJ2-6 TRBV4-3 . TGCGCCAGCAGCCAAGATCCGGCTCTGTTCGGGGCCAACGTCCTGACTTTC CASSQDPALFGANVLTF
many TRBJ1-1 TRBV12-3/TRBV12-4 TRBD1 TGTGCCAGCAGTCTCCGGGAGGGGGCTGACACTGAAGCTTTCTTT CASSLREGADTEAFF
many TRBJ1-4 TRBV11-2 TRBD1 TGTGCCAGCAGCGCCTGGACAGGGACAAATGAAAAACTGTTTTTT CASSAWTGTNEKLFF
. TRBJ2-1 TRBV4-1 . TGCGCCAGCAGCCAAGGACGACAGCCTAACAATGAGCAGTTCTTC CASSQGRQPNNEQFF
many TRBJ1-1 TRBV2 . TGTGCCAGCAGTGGTGAGCGCTTGAACACTGAAGCTTTCTTT CASSGERLNTEAFF
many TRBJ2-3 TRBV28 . TGTGCCAGCACAGAGGAGGGGGTTGGCACAGATACGCAGTATTTT CASTEEGVGTDTQYF
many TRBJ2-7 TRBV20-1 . TGCAGTGCTAGACCCGGGGGAGAGCAGTACTTC CSARPGGEQYF
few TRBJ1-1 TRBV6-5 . TGTGCCAGCAGTTACTCCAGGGAGGGTGAAGCTTTCTTT CASSYSREGEAFF
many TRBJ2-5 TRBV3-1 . TGTGCCAGCAGCCAAACGGGAGAGACCCAGTACTTC CASSQTGETQYF
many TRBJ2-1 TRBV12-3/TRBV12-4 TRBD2 TGTGCCAGCAGTTTGGTCCTAACTAGCGGGCAAACCTACAATGAGCAGTTCTTC CASSLVLTSGQTYNEQFF
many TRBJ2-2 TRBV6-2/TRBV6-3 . TGTGCCAGCAGCCAGAACCAGAACACCGGGGAGCTGTTTTTT CASSQNQNTGELFF
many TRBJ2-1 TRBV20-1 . TGCAGTGCAGACGAAGACTTAAGCTCCTACAATGAGCAGTTCTTC CSADEDLSSYNEQFF
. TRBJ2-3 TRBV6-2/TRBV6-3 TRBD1 TGTGCCTGCACCAAGGACAGGCGCCCAGCCACAGATACGCAGTATTTT CACTKDRRPATDTQYF
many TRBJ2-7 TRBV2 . TGTGCCAGCAGTGATCAGGGGGGAGGGTCCTACGAGCAGTACTTC CASSDQGGGSYEQYF
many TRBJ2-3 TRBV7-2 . TGTGCCAGCAGCTTAACAGCAACAGATACGCAGTATTTT CASSLTATDTQYF
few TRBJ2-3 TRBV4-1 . TGCGCCAGCAGCCAAATAGCGGCAACCACAGATACGCAGTATTTT CASSQIAATTDTQYF
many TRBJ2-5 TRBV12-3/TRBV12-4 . TGTGCCAGCAGTTTAGCAGGCAGGGATACGGAGACCCAGTACTTC CASSLAGRDTETQYF
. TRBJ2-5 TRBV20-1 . TGCAGTGCTAGAGCAGGGGGAGGGCAAGAGACCCAGTACTTC CSARAGGGQETQYF
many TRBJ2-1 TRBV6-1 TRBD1 TGTGCCAGCAGCCTAAGGGGACAGGGGTGGAATGAGCAGTTCTTC CASSLRGQGWNEQFF
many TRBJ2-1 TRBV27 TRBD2 TGTGCCAGCAGTTTCGGGAGGGTAGGGAATGAGCAGTTCTTC CASSFGRVGNEQFF
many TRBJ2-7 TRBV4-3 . TGCGCCAGCAGCCAAGATGCGGCGCGTTCCTACGAGCAGTACTTC CASSQDAARSYEQYF
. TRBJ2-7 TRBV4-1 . TGCGCCAGCAGCACCCCGCTAGTGCCCTACGAGCAGTACTTC CASSTPLVPYEQYF
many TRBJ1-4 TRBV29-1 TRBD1 TGCAGCGTTTTGACAGGGTTCGATGAAAAACTGTTTTTT CSVLTGFDEKLFF
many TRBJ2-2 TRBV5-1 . TGCGCCAGCAGCTTGATGACGCGGAACACCGGGGAGCTGTTTTTT CASSLMTRNTGELFF
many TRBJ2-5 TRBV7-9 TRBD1 TGTGCCAGCAGCAGGGACAGGGGGCTTGTAGAGACCCAGTACTTC CASSRDRGLVETQYF
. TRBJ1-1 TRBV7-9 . TGTGCCAGCAGCTTAGCCGGCAGGGCGAACACTGAAGCTTTCTTT CASSLAGRANTEAFF
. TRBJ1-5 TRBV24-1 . TGTGCCACCAGTGGAACGTCTTTCAATCAGCCCCAGCATTTT CATSGTSFNQPQHF
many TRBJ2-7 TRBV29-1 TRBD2 TGCAGCGTTGAAGATGGTCGGGAGGGGTACGAGCAGTACTTC CSVEDGREGYEQYF
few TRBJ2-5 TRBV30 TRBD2 TGTGCCTGCCGGCGGACTAGTCAGCCGGAGACCCAGTACTTC CACRRTSQPETQYF
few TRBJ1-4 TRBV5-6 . TGTGCCAGCAGCTCAATCACCGGGGAGAGAAAACTGTTTTTT CASSSITGERKLFF
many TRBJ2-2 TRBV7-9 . TGTGCCAGCAGCTTAGCCGACCTTTCAACGCGGCCCACCGGGGAGCTGTTTTTT CASSLADLSTRPTGELFF